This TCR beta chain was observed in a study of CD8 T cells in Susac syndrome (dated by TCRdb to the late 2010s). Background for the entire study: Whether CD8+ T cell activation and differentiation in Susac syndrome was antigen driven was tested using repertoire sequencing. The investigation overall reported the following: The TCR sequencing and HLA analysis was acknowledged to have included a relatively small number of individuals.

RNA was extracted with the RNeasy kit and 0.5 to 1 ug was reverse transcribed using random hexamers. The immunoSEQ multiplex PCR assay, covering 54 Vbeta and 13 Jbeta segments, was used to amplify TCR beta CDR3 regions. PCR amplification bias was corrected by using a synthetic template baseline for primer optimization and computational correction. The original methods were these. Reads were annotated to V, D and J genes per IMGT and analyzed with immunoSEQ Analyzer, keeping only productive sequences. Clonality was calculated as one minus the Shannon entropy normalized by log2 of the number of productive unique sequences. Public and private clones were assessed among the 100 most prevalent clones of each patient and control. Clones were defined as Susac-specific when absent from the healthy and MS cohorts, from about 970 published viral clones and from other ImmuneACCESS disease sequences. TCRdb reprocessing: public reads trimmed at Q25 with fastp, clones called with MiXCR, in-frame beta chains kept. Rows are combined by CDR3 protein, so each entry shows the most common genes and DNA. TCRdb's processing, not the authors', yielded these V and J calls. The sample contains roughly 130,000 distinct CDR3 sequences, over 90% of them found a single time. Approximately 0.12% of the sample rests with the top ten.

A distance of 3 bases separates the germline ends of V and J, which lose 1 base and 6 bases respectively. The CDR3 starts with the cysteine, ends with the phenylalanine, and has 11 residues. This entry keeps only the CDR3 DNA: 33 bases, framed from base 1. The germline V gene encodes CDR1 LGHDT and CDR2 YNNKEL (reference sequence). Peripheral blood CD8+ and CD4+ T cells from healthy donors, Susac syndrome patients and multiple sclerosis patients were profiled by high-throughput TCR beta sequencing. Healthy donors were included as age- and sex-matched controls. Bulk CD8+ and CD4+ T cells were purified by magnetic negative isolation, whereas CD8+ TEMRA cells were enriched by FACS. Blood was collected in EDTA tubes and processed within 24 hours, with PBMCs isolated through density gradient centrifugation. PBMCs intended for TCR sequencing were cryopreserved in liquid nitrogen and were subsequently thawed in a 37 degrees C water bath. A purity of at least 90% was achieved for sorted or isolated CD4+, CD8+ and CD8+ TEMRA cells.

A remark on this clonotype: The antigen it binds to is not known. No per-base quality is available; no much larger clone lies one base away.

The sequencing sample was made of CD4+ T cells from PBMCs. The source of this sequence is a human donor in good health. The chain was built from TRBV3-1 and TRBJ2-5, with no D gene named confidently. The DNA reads TGTGCCAGCAGCCAAGCCAAGACCCAGTACTTC. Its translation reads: CASSQAKTQYF.